One T cell receptor (beta chain) is described in this entry. This sample was included in a study of blood T cell repertoires in COVID-19. Background on the study: From T cells, B-cell-depleted T cells, or PBMCs came the material, which was cDNA or gDNA.

V shed 3 bases and J shed 7 bases, with 10 bases lying between them. Germline CDR1 reads WSHSY; CDR2 reads SAAADI. There are 14 residues in the CDR3. Assay: immunoSEQ multiplex PCR; the TCRdb copy retains only in-frame clones and omits some. The table has 540,000 or so clones, 85% to 90% seen once. Sequenced: peripheral blood. The clonotype originates from a woman aged 50 to 65 with COVID-19, enrolled during active disease. The chain combines TRBV10-2 with TRBJ1-6; possible D gene TRBD1, 6 bases. The CDR3 DNA sequence: TGCGCCAGCAGTGAAGAGGGGGGGAATTCACCCCTCCACTTT. Residues: CASSEEGGNSPLHF.